A single sample is the source of the 20 T cell receptor beta chains below, sequenced in a study of blood T cell repertoires in COVID-19. The repertoire was sequenced with immunoSEQ multiplex PCR; TCRdb's copy has only in-frame clones and lacks some. The sample lists some 350,000 clones, about 87% occurring once. Sequenced input: peripheral blood. The receptors were gathered from a woman between 50 and 59 years old with COVID-19, enrolled during active disease.

V and J are TRBV19 and TRBJ1-5; 10 positions match TRBD1. CDR1 is LNHDA and CDR2 is SQIVND in the germline V gene (reference sequence). The CDR3 contains 15 residues. The V gene end was trimmed by 6 bases and the J gene end by 5 bases; junction bases not matched to a gene: 7. DNA for the CDR3: TGTGCCAGTAGATCGGACAGGGGGAACCATCAGCCCCAGCATTTT. The encoded protein is CASRSDRGNHQPQHF.

The genes are TRBV7-2 and TRBJ2-3; 9 nucleotides line up with TRBD2. The CDR3 runs to 16 residues. The junction had 7 bases not matched to a gene; V was cut back by 5 bases and J by 1 base. Germline values: CDR1 SGHTA, CDR2 FQGNSA. The CDR3 protein is CASSIRPSGGTDTQYF. The CDR3 DNA reads as TGTGCCAGCAGCATCCGGCCTAGCGGGGGCACAGATACGCAGTATTTT. The full variable domain, its missing parts supplied by reference TRBV7-2 and TRBJ2-3, is GAGVSQSPSNKVTEKGKDVELRCDPISGHTALYWYRQSLGQGLEFLIYFQGNSAPDKSGLPSDRFSAERTGGSVSTLTIQRTQQEDSAVYLCASSIRPSGGTDTQYFGPGTRLTVL.

This chain uses TRBV28 with TRBJ1-1; no clear D gene. The CDR3 consists of 11 residues. Germline lookup yields CDR1 MDHEN and CDR2 SYDVKM. Between the trimmed V and J ends, which lost 8 bases and 1 base, there was a span of 5 bases. The CDR3 sequence: CASWQNTEAFF. The DNA of the CDR3 is TGTGCCAGCTGGCAGAACACTGAAGCTTTCTTT.

V is TRBV4-3 and J is TRBJ2-3; 9 bases map to TRBD2. Germline CDR1 reads LGHNA; CDR2 reads YSLEER. This CDR3 comprises 17 residues. The V segment lost 0 bases and the J segment 1 base; nucleotides outside the gene matches: 5. CDR3 DNA sequence: TGCGCCAGCAGCCAAGACGCGGGAGGGTTTGGCACAGATACGCAGTATTTT. Its translation is CASSQDAGGFGTDTQYF.

This chain links TRBV10-3 with TRBJ2-7, with TRBD2 as a possible D gene (5 bases). The germline V and J ends were trimmed by 6 bases and 2 bases, with 11 bases remaining between them. CDR3 length: 13 amino acids. Per the germline V gene, CDR1 is ENHRY and CDR2 is SYGVKD. The CDR3 loop reads CAISDGGAYEQYF. The CDR3 nucleotides are TGTGCCATCAGCGACGGAGGTGCCTACGAGCAGTACTTC.

J is TRBJ1-2 and V is TRBV6-6, with a weak D call TRBD1 (6 bases). V was cut by 7 bases and J by 0 bases, with 12 bases left in between. The CDR3 length is 14 residues. In germline, CDR1 is MNHNY, CDR2 SVGAGI (reference sequence). The CDR3 loop reads CASNQGGANYGYTF. DNA of the CDR3: TGTGCCAGCAACCAAGGGGGGGCTAACTATGGCTACACCTTC.

In DNA form, the CDR3 reads TGTGCCACCAGTGCCCCCGCAGGGGACGGAGACACTGAAGCTTTCTTT. It is translated as CATSAPAGDGDTEAFF. The genes are TRBV24-1 and TRBJ1-1, with D possibly TRBD1 on 6 matching bases. Trimming left V 5 bases short and J 3 bases short, with 18 bases between. CDR1 and CDR2 (germline): KGHDR, SFDVKD. CDR3 size: 16 residues.

The gene calls are TRBV28 and TRBJ2-7, with a possible D match to TRBD2 (6 bases). Per germline, CDR1 MDHEN and CDR2 SYDVKM. V gave up 10 bases and J gave up 2 bases, with 15 bases separating them. There are 13 residues in the CDR3. CDR3 nucleotide sequence: TGTGCCACCCGTGGGGGGTTTACCTACGAGCAGTACTTC. Protein: CATRGGFTYEQYF.

V and J are TRBV9 and TRBJ2-2; tentatively, D is TRBD1 (5 bases). V dropped 0 bases and J dropped 2 bases, with 8 bases sitting between them. Germline lookup yields CDR1 SGDLS and CDR2 YYNGEE. This CDR3 comprises 15 residues. CDR3 sequence reads: CASSVGQGNTGELFF. Here the CDR3 DNA reads TGTGCCAGCAGCGTAGGGCAGGGAAACACCGGGGAGCTGTTTTTT.

This rearrangement joins TRBV13 to TRBJ1-3; 7 nucleotides match TRBD1. The CDR3 length is 18 residues. CDR1 and CDR2 (germline): PRHDT, FYEKMQ (reference sequence). V lost 5 bases and J lost 0; bases outside the gene matches: 13. As DNA, the CDR3 is TGTGCCAGCAGCCGGGGCCCCCGGACAGGTAGCTCTGGAAACACCATATATTTT. Protein sequence: CASSRGPRTGSSGNTIYF.

The rearrangement uses TRBV29-1 and TRBJ2-3; maybe TRBD1 (5 bases). This CDR3 region has 16 residues. Looked up from germline, CDR1 is SQVTM and CDR2 is ANQGSEA. V was cut by 7 bases and J by 4 bases, with 24 bases left in between. CDR3 sequence reads: CSAQRGAGVRADTQYF. The CDR3 DNA is TGCAGCGCCCAACGTGGGGCCGGCGTCCGGGCAGATACGCAGTATTTT.

This chain joins TRBV28 and TRBJ1-5, with 9 bases that match TRBD1. Trimming took 4 bases from V and 12 from J; bases not matched to a gene: 19. This CDR3 comprises 17 residues. Germline-derived CDR1 and CDR2 are MDHEN and SYDVKM. The CDR3 DNA is TGTGCCAGCAGTTCTGTGACACAGGGGGCGCTTAGCCTGCTCCAGCATTTT. Its protein product is CASSSVTQGALSLLQHF.

A single count supports this clone. This likely stems from a read error, as it lies one base from a far larger clone. V is TRBV7-8 and J is TRBJ1-6; D call uncertain. Germline CDR1 SGHVS, CDR2 FQNEAQ. Trimming left V 5 bases short and J 5 bases short, with 4 bases between. The CDR3 extends over 12 amino acids. As DNA, the CDR3 is TGTGCCAGCAGCCTCAATAATTCACCCCTCCACTTT. Amino acid sequence: CASSLNNSPLHF.

The rearrangement links TRBV30 to TRBJ1-1; a weak D match, TRBD1 (6 bases). Germline loops: CDR1 GTSNPN, CDR2 SVGIG (reference sequence). V lost 2 bases and J lost 0, with 10 bases in between. CDR3 length: 14 amino acids. DNA of the CDR3: TGTGCCTGGAGTCCCACAGGGTTGAACACTGAAGCTTTCTTT. It is translated as CAWSPTGLNTEAFF.

The rearrangement uses TRBV30 and TRBJ1-6; the D gene is possibly TRBD1 (6 bases). Germline CDR1 and CDR2: GTSNPN and SVGIG (reference sequence). The CDR3 spans 14 residues. The V end was cut by 0 bases, the J end by 10 bases, with 13 bases between. The CDR3, as DNA: TGTGCCTGGAGTGTACATACAGGGAACTCACCCCTCCACTTT. Translated: CAWSVHTGNSPLHF.

For this clone: The sample has other DNA sequences that encode this CDR3 too. V and J are TRBV12-3 or TRBV12-4 and TRBJ2-2; D ambiguous. V lost 3 bases to trimming and J lost 6 bases, with 5 bases between them. The CDR3 is made up of 12 amino acids. CDR3 region: CASSFYPGELFF. CDR3 in DNA: TGTGCCAGCAGTTTCTACCCCGGGGAGCTGTTTTTT.

This clone occurred once. This chain uses TRBV12-5 with TRBJ2-3, with D tentatively TRBD2 (8 bases). The CDR3 consists of 16 residues. Trimming stripped 6 bases from V and 1 base from J, with 17 bases between. CDR1 LGHNT and CDR2 FRNRAP come from the germline V gene. CDR3 nucleotide sequence: TGTGCTAGTGGCATCGGTAGCGGGACAGGCACAGATACGCAGTATTTT. Translating it yields CASGIGSGTGTDTQYF.

This chain uses TRBV27 with TRBJ2-5, with TRBD1 identical over 12 bases. Germline V gives CDR1 MNHEY, CDR2 SMNVEV (reference sequence). Trimming cost V 6 bases and J 3 bases; bases outside gene matches: 8. The CDR3 consists of 16 residues. CDR3 DNA: TGTGCCAGCAGCCACCGGGACAGGGGGCGAAAAGAGACCCAGTACTTC. It is translated as CASSHRDRGRKETQYF.

The chain is built from TRBV11-2 and TRBJ2-7; TRBD2 is a possible D gene (7 bases). The length of the CDR3 is 14 residues. From germline, CDR1 is SGHAT and CDR2 FQNNGV. V was clipped by 7 bases and J by 6 bases, with 19 bases between them. CDR3 sequence: CASTPGTKGGEQYF. CDR3 coding DNA: TGTGCCAGCACCCCAGGGACTAAAGGGGGCGAGCAGTACTTC.

This chain joins TRBV5-1 and TRBJ1-2; no definite D call. The CDR3 is made up of 14 amino acids. The germline CDR1 and CDR2 sequences are SGHRS and YFSETQ. V was clipped by 4 bases and J by 4 bases, with 14 bases between them. CDR3 residues: CASSREDGFYGYTF. The CDR3 region has the DNA TGCGCCAGCAGCCGGGAGGACGGGTTCTATGGCTACACCTTC.